These 8 T cell receptor beta chains share one sample of origin, sequenced in a study of blood T cells in healthy people across ages. A second about 7 to 12 cycle PCR used barcoded and J-beta primers. TCRdb reanalysed the 5' RACE reads using MiXCR and keeps one entry per CDR3 protein. The sample yields 600,000 to 1,000,000 distinct CDR3 sequences, roughly 25% seen once. This sample was shared with a second study, whose subject was T cells of mothers and their children.

Input material: blood. The source of these receptors is a boy between 10 and 17 years old in good health.

In DNA form, the CDR3 reads TGTGCCAGCAACCCGACAGGGGCAGAGACCCAGTACTTC. Translation gives CASNPTGAETQYF. The chain uses TRBV5-4 and TRBJ2-5, with TRBD1 matching 8 bases. The CDR3 sequence is 13 residues long. With 6 bases clipped from V and 4 bases from J, the junction kept 5 bases outside the gene matches. From germline, CDR1 is SGHNT and CDR2 YYREEE (reference sequence).

This clonotype was seen a handful of times. V is TRBV20-1 and J is TRBJ2-7; D possibly matches TRBD1 or TRBD2 (6 bases each). Between the trimmed V and J ends, which lost 4 bases and 5 bases, there was a span of 15 bases. The CDR3 extends over 13 amino acids. Germline CDR1 reads DFQATT; CDR2 reads SNEGSKA (reference sequence). The CDR3 spells CSAIGGGINEQYF. The CDR3 DNA is TGCAGTGCTATAGGAGGGGGAATAAACGAGCAGTACTTC.

Comment on this clonotype: A read error may produce the germline difference seen at one junction end. V usage is TRBV6-6 and J usage is TRBJ1-1; no definite D call. Germline assignment: CDR1 MNHNY and CDR2 SVGAGI (reference sequence). The CDR3 runs 15 residues. The CDR3 nucleotides read TGTGCCTGCAGCCACTCAGTCTTGGGAGGCACTGAAGCTTTCTTT. Translating gives CACSHSVLGGTEAFF.

V and J are TRBV29-1 and TRBJ2-1; maybe TRBD2 (6 bases). The CDR3 runs 14 residues. V lost 0 bases, J lost 8 bases, and 14 bases lay in between. CDR1 and CDR2 (germline): SQVTM, ANQGSEA. This CDR3 reads CSVEDRQGGDEQFF. CDR3 sequence (DNA): TGCAGCGTTGAAGATCGCCAGGGAGGCGATGAGCAGTTCTTC.

This clonotype was counted between two and nine times. Mismatch with germline at one junction end may stem from a read error. The chain joins TRBV27 to TRBJ2-3, with D perhaps assigned TRBD1 or TRBD2 (5 bases each). Looked up from germline, CDR1 is MNHEY and CDR2 is SMNVEV (reference sequence). The CDR3 consists of 16 residues. CDR3 protein: CASSFFPNRGTDTRYF. The DNA for the CDR3 is TGTGCCAGCAGTTTTTTTCCGAACCGGGGCACAGATACGCGGTATTTT.

On this clonotype itself: A junction end diverges from the germline sequence, so it may reflect a read error. This sequence joins TRBV7-7 and TRBJ2-1; the match to TRBD1 covers 7 bases. This CDR3 is built from 13 residues. The germline gives CDR1 SSHAT, CDR2 FNYEAQ (reference sequence). The DNA of the CDR3 is TGTGCTAGCAGCCCGCAAATCACAGGGGATCCGGTCTTC. Translation: CASSPQITGDPVF.

The gene calls are TRBV29-1 and TRBJ2-7; TRBD2 matches 7 bases. Germline CDR1 and CDR2: SQVTM and ANQGSEA. Trimming took 4 bases from V and 2 from J; bases not matched to a gene: 5. The CDR3 is 13 amino acids. The DNA for the CDR3 is TGCAGCGTTGTGCAGGGAGGGGCCTACGAGCAGTACTTC. Protein: CSVVQGGAYEQYF.

The rearrangement uses TRBV29-1 and TRBJ2-5; D perhaps matches TRBD2 (5 bases). Trimming removed 4 bases from V and 5 bases from J, with 11 bases in between. From germline, CDR1 is SQVTM and CDR2 ANQGSEA. This CDR3 comprises 12 residues. The CDR3 region has the DNA TGCAGCGTTGGAATGGGCGGGGAGACCCAGTACTTC. It yields the protein CSVGMGGETQYF.